The clone carrying this TCR beta chain rates as medium-sized (0.01 to 0.1%). Its specificity is unknown. Cocultured for about six days at 37°C were the mixed lymphocyte reaction cells. These data originate in a study of siplizumab effects on memory and regulatory T cells. Study outcomes and limitations: Relative to controls at roughly 26%, mappable alloreactive CD4+ clones exhibited a mean Treg-derived proportion of approximately 68% with siplizumab. Whether the proliferating Tregs (from siplizumab cultures) were suppressive was not confirmed. No naive or memory phenotype could be assigned to roughly 80-95% of proliferating clones.

Per sample, around 91,000 TCR templates were assayed. Assay: immunoSEQ multiplex PCR; the TCRdb copy retains only in-frame clones and omits some. There are approximately 9,500 clones in the sample; under 55% occur only once, and approximately 11% lies in the top ten. Looked up from germline, CDR1 is KGHSH and CDR2 is LQKENI. The CDR3 is 14 residues long. V trimming: 10 bases; J trimming: 3 bases; junction bases outside the gene matches: 9. The V and J genes are TRBV18 and TRBJ2-4, with 7 bases that match TRBD1. The TCR sequence derives from a human donor in good health; the cells came from an allogeneic mixed lymphocyte reaction. Input material: CFSE-low (dividing) CD8+ T cells sorted from an allogeneic mixed lymphocyte reaction. The CDR3 is CATNRGGVKNIQYF. As DNA, the CDR3 is TGTGCCACCAACAGGGGTGGGGTCAAAAACATTCAGTACTTC. The entire variable domain, with the rest obtained from reference TRBV18 and TRBJ2-4, is as follows: NAGVMQNPRHLVRRRGQEARLRCSPMKGHSHVYWYRQLPEEGLKFMVYLQKENIIDESGMPKERFSAEFPKEGPSILRIQQVVRGDSAAYFCATNRGGVKNIQYFGAGTRLSVL.